This T cell receptor (beta chain) was observed in a study of technical replicates of blood from a few donors. The germline CDR1 and CDR2 sequences are SGDLS and YYNGEE. There are 14 residues in the CDR3. V dropped 0 bases and J dropped 6; count of bases not matched to a gene: 4. Libraries were prepared by immunoSEQ multiplex PCR; TCRdb keeps only in-frame clonotypes and omits some of them. The sample has 70,000 to 85,000 clones, 97% seen once; the top ten hold around 0.18%. Source material: T cells isolated from PBMCs. V is TRBV9 and J is TRBJ2-7; 9 nucleotides match TRBD1. The origin of this receptor is a human donor in good health. The CDR3 reads CASSVGDRDREQYF. CDR3 nucleotide sequence: TGTGCCAGCAGCGTAGGGGACAGGGATCGCGAGCAGTACTTC.